This T cell receptor beta chain was captured in a study of HIV-infected patients and healthy controls. At the level of the study: No general T-cell lymphocytopenia was present, and per-chain CDR3 totals resembled those of controls.

This clonotype has a count of ten or more. As yet, its antigen is unknown. Alpha and beta constant-region primers primed reverse transcription of approximately 500 ng RNA. Using multiplexing indices, alpha and beta chain libraries were generated apart by chain-specific third strand synthesis. Ligation attached cDNA to a 5' RACE adapter that carried a random hexamer and SP2 site. TCRdb recomputed calls from the 5' RACE reads with MiXCR, one row per CDR3 protein. This table has several thousand distinct CDR3 sequences, less than 10% appearing once. Study results and limitations: In HIV-infected patients, the apparent post-therapy Gini index recovery did not replicate in size-matched data.

The V gene end was trimmed by 2 bases and the J gene end by 1 base; junction bases not matched to a gene: 4. The germline V gene encodes CDR1 LNHDA and CDR2 SQIVND (reference sequence). The CDR3 covers 15 residues. The repertoire came from unfractionated whole blood and reflected all unsorted peripheral T cells. The chain recombines TRBV19 with TRBJ2-5, with 7 bases fitting TRBD1. This TCR was recovered from an adult with HIV infection. The donor label of this sample is uncertain. Sequencing used blood, obtained before antiretroviral therapy. The CDR3 spells CASSIPGQTQETQYF. The CDR3 DNA follows: TGTGCCAGTAGTATACCGGGACAGACCCAAGAGACCCAGTACTTC.